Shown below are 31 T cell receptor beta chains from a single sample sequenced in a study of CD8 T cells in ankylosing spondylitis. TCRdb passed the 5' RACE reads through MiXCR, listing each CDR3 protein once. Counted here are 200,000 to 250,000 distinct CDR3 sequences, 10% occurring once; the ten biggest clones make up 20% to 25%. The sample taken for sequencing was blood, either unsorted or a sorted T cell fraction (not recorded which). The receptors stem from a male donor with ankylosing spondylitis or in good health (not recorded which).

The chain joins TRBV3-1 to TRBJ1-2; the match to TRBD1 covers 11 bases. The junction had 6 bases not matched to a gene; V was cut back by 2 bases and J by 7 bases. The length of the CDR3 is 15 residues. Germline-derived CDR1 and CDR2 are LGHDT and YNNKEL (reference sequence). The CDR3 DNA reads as TGTGCCAGCAGCCAACAAACCGGGACAGGGGGTGGCTACACCTTC. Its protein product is CASSQQTGTGGGYTF.

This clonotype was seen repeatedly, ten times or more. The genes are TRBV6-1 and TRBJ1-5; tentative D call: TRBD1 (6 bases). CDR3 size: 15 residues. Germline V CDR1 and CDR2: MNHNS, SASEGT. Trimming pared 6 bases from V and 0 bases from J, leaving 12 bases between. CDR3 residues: CASSEQGASNQPQHF. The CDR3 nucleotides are TGTGCCAGCAGCGAACAGGGAGCTAGCAATCAGCCCCAGCATTTT.

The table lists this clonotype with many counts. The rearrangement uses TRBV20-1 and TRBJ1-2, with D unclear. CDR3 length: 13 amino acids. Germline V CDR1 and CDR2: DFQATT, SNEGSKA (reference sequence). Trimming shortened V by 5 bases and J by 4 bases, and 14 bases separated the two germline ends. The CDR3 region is CSADTGRAYGYTF. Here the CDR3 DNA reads TGCAGTGCTGACACCGGGAGGGCCTATGGCTACACCTTC.

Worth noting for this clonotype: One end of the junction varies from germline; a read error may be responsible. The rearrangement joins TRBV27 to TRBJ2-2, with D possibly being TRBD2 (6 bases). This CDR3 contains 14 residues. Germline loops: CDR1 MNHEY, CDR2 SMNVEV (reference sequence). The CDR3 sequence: CASSRTPNTGGLFF. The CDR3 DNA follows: TGTGCCAGCAGTCGAACCCCCAACACCGGGGGGCTGTTTTTT.

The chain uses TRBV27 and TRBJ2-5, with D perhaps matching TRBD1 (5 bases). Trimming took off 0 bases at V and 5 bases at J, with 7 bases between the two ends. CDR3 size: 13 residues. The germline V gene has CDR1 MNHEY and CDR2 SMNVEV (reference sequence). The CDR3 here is CASSLSWGETQYF. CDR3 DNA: TGTGCCAGCAGTTTATCGTGGGGCGAGACCCAGTACTTC.

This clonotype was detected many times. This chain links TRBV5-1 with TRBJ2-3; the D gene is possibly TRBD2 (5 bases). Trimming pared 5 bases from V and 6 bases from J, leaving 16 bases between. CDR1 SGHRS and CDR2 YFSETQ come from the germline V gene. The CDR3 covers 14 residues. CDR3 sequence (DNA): TGCGCCAGCAGTGGTGGAAGAGGGTGGGATACGCAGTATTTT. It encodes CASSGGRGWDTQYF.

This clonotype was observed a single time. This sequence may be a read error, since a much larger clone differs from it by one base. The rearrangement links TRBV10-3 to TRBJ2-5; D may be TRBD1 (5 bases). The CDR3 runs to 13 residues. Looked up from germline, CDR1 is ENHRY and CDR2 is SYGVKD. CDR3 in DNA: TGTGCCATCAGTGACGGCAGGGAAGAGACCCAGTGCTTC. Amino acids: CAISDGREETQCF.

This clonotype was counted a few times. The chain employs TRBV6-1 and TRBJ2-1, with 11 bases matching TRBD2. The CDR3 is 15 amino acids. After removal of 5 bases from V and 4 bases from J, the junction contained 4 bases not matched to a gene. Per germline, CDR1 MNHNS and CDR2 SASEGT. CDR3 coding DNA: TGTGCCAGCAGTAAGACTAGCGGGGCTTACAATGAGCAGTTCTTC. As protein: CASSKTSGAYNEQFF.

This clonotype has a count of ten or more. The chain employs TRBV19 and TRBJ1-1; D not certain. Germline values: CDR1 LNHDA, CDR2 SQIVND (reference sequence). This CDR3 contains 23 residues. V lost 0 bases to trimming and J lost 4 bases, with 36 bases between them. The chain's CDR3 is CASSIDLEVFLGPAENQSTEAFF. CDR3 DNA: TGTGCCAGTAGTATAGATCTGGAAGTTTTTTTAGGGCCCGCGGAAAACCAGAGCACTGAAGCTTTCTTT. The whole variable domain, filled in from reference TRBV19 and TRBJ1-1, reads DGGITQSPKYLFRKEGQNVTLSCEQNLNHDAMYWYRQDPGQGLRLIYYSQIVNDFQKGDIAEGYSVSREKKESFPLTVTSAQKNPTAFYLCASSIDLEVFLGPAENQSTEAFFGQGTRLTVV.

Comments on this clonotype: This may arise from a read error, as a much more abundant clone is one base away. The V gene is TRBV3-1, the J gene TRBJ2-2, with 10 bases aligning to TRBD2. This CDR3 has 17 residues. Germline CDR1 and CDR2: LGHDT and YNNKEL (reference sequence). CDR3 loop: CASCQRSSGGNTGELFF. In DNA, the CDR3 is TGTGCCAGCTGCCAGAGGTCTAGCGGGGGCAACACCGGGGAGCTGTTTTTT.

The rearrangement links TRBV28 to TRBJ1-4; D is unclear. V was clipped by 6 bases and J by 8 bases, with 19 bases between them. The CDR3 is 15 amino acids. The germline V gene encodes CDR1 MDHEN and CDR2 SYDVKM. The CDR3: CASSLLDGILEKLFF. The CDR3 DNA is TGTGCCAGCAGCCTTCTCGACGGCATCCTCGAAAAACTGTTTTTT.

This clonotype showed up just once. The CDR3 is CASSSTNRAYEQYF. The CDR3 DNA is TGTGCCAGCAGCTCGACTAACAGGGCCTACGAGCAGTACTTC. The chain links TRBV12-3 or TRBV12-4 to TRBJ2-7, with D tentatively TRBD1 (6 bases). The length of the CDR3 is 14 residues. V was pared by 6 bases and J by 2 bases, with 14 bases between.

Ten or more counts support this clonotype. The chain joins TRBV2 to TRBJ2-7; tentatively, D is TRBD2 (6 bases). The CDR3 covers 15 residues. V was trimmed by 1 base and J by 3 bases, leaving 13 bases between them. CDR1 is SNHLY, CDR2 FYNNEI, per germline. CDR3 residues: CASSEGQGGYYEQYF. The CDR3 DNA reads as TGTGCCAGCAGTGAAGGGCAGGGAGGATACTACGAGCAGTACTTC. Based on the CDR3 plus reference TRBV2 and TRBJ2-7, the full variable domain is EPEVTQTPSHQVTQMGQEVILRCVPISNHLYFYWYRQILGQKVEFLVSFYNNEISEKSEIFDDQFSVERPDGSNFTLKIRSTKLEDSAMYFCASSEGQGGYYEQYFGPGTRLTVT.

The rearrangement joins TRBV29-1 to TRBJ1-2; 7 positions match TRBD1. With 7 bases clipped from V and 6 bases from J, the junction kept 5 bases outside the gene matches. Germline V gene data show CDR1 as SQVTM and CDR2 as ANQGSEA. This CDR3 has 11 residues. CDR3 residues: CSGGQDHGYTF. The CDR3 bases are TGCAGCGGAGGACAGGATCATGGCTACACCTTC.

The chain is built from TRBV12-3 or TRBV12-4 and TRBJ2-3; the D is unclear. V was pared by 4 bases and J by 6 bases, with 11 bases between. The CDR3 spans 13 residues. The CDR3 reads CASSSGSGDTQYF. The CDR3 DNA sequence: TGTGCCAGCAGTTCGGGTTCCGGGGATACGCAGTATTTT.

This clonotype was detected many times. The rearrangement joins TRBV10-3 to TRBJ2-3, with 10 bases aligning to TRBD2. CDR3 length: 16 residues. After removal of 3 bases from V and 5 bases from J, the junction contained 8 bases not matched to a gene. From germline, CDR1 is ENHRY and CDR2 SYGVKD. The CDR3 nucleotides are TGTGCCATCAGTGACCATCTAGCGGGGGTGAAAGATACGCAGTATTTT. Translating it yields CAISDHLAGVKDTQYF.

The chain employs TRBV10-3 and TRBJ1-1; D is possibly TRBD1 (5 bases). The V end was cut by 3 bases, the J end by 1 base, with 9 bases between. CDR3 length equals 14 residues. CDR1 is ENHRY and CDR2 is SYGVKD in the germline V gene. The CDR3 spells CAISDFGGNTEAFF. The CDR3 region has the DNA TGTGCCATCAGTGATTTCGGGGGGAACACTGAAGCTTTCTTT.

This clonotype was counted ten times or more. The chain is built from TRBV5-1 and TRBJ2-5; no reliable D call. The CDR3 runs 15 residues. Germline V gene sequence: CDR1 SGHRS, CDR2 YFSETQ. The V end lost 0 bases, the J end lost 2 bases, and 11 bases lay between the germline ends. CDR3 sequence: CASSLELVGQETQYF. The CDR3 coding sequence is TGCGCCAGCAGCTTGGAATTGGTCGGACAAGAGACCCAGTACTTC.

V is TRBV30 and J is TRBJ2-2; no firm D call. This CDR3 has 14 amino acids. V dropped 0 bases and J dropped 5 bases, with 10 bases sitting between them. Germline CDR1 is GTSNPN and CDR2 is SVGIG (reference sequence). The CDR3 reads CAWSVTVDTGELFF. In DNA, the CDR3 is TGTGCCTGGAGTGTGACCGTGGATACCGGGGAGCTGTTTTTT.

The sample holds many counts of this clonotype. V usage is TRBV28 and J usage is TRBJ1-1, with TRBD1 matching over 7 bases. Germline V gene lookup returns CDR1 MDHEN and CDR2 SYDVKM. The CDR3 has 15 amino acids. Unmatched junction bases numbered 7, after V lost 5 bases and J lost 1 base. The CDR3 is CASSPPTGTNTEAFF. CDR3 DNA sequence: TGTGCCAGCAGTCCGCCGACAGGGACGAACACTGAAGCTTTCTTT.

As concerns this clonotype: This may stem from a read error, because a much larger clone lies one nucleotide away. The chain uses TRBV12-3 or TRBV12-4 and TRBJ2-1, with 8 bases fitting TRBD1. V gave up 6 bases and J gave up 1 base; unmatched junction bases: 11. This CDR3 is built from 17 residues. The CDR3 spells CASRPRDRRGSYNEQFF. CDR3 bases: TGTGCCAGCAGACCTCGGGACAGGAGAGGGTCCTACAATGAGCAGTTCTTC.

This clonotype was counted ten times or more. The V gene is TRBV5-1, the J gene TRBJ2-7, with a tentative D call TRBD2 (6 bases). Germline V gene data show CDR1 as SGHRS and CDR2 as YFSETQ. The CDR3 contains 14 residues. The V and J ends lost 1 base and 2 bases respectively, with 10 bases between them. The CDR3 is CASSLNSGPYEQYF. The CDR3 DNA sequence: TGCGCCAGCAGCTTGAATAGCGGCCCCTACGAGCAGTACTTC.

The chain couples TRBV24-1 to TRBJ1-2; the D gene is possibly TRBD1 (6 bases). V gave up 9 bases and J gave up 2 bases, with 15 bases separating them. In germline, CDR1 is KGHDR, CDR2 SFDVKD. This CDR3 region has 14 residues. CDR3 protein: CATSVGTLNYGYTF. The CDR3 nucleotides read TGTGCCACCTCAGTAGGGACACTGAACTATGGCTACACCTTC.

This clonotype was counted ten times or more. CDR3: CASSHRGTDTQYF. The CDR3 DNA reads as TGTGCCAGCAGCCACAGGGGCACAGATACGCAGTATTTT. The rearrangement uses TRBV3-1 and TRBJ2-3; the D gene is possibly TRBD1 (5 bases). Trimming left V 3 bases short and J 1 base short, with 5 bases between. Looked up from germline, CDR1 is LGHDT and CDR2 is YNNKEL (reference sequence). CDR3 length equals 13 residues.

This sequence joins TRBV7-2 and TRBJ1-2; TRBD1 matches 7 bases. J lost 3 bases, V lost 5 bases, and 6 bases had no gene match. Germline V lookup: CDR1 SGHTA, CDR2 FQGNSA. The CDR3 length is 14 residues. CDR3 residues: CASSQGGGHYGYTF. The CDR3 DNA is TGTGCCAGCAGCCAGGGGGGGGGACACTATGGCTACACCTTC.

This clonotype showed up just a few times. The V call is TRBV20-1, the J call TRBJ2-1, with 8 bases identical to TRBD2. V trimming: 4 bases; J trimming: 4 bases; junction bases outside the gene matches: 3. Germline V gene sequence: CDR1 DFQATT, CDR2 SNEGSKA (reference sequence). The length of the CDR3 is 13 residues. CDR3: CSAKRGLYNEQFF. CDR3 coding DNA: TGCAGTGCTAAGCGGGGGCTTTACAATGAGCAGTTCTTC.

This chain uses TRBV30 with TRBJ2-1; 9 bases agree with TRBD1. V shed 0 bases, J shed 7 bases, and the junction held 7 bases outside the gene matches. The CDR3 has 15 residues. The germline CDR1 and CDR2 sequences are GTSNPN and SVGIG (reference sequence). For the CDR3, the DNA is TGTGCCTGGAGTGTTGAAGGGACAGGGTCGAATGAGCAGTTCTTC. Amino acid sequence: CAWSVEGTGSNEQFF.

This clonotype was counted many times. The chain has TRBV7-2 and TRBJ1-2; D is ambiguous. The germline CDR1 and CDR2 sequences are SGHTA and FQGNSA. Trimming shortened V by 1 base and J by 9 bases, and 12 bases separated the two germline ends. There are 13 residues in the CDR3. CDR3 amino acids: CASSLERLGSYTF. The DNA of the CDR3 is TGTGCCAGCAGCTTAGAGAGACTCGGGAGCTACACCTTC.

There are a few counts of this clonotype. Here the CDR3 DNA reads TGCAGTACCCTGCGGGGGGTCACAGATACGCAGTATTTT. As protein: CSTLRGVTDTQYF. The chain employs TRBV20-1 and TRBJ2-3, with 8 bases aligning to TRBD2. Germline CDR1 is DFQATT and CDR2 is SNEGSKA (reference sequence). The CDR3 extends over 13 amino acids. Trimming cost V 8 bases and J 2 bases; bases outside gene matches: 6.

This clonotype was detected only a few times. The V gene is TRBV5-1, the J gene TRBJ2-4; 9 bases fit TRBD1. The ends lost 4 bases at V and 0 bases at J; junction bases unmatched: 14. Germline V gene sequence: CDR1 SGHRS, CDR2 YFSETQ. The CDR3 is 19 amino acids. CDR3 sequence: CASSPHLTGTGLAKNIQYF. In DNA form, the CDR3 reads TGCGCCAGCAGCCCGCACCTTACCGGGACAGGGCTAGCCAAAAACATTCAGTACTTC.

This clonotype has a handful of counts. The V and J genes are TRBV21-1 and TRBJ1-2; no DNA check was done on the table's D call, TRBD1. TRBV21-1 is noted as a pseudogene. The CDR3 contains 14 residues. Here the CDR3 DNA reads TGTGCCAGCAGCAAGGGATCCGGGCCCCTGGGCTACACCTTC. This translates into CASSKGSGPLGYTF.